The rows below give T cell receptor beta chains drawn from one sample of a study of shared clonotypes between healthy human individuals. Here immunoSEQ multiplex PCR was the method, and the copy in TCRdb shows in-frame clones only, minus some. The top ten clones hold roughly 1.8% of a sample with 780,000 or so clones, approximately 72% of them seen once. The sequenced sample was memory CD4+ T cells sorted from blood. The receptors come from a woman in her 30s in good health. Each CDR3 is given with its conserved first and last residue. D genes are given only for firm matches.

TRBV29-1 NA CSVEDRAGKAYEQYF
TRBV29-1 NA CSVSGPSYGYTF
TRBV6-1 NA CASSGSLLGADETGELFF
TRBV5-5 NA CASSLAGRGTDTQYF
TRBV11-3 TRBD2 CASSFGTSGVNEQFF
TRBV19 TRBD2 CASNSPGLAGIGEQFF
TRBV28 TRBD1 CASSPPLRYSGQRSYYGYTF
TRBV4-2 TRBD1 CASSPPGQGASEQFF
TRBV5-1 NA CASSGGPDNEQFF
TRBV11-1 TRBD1 CASRDRGLGNTIYF
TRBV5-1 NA CASSLAGAIRAGDTQYF
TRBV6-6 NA CASSYSDGYFGNTIYF
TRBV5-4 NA CASSWGTGSGNTIYF
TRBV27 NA CASSFPQGRHIQYF
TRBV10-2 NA CASSESYGPTDTQYF
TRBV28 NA CASSENTGELFF
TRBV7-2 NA CASSSRLGSKTDTQYF
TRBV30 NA CAGTGPSFSGNTIYF
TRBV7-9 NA CASSLYTLRDSEQYF
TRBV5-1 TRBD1 CASSFAEDRASYEQYF
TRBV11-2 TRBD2 CASSRQASGSFDTQYF
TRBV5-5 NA CASSLNLDRRELFF
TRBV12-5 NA CASGWDGQETQYF
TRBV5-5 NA CASSPGTVATNEKLFF
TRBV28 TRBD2 CASSPYEGLAPNYEQYF
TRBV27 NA CASRRTDNQPQHF
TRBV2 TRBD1 CATPGQGARSSGNTIYF
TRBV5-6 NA CASNSAGELFF
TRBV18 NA CASSPPGVINTEAFF
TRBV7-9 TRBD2 CASSRGTSNEQFF
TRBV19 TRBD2 CASSMGGRYTGELFF
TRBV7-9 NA CASSSLPGRQETQYF
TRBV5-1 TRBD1 CASSAGRQGAYEKLFF
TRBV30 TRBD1 CAWSGTGGAYLIQYF
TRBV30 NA CAWSPYSASNEQFF
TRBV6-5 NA CASSRNPYEQYF
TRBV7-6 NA CASSLEPLGHEQYF
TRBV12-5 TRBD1 CASGTGDRGYTEAFF
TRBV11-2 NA CASSPGAGAAETQYF
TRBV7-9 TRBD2 CASSLARGGETQYF
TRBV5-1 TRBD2 CASSLEQREIDEQYF
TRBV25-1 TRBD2 CASSDSGLAGAGDTQYF
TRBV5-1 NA CASSLDSGSYNEQFF
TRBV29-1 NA CSVDLQGRNTEAFF
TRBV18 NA CASSRPPGEQYF